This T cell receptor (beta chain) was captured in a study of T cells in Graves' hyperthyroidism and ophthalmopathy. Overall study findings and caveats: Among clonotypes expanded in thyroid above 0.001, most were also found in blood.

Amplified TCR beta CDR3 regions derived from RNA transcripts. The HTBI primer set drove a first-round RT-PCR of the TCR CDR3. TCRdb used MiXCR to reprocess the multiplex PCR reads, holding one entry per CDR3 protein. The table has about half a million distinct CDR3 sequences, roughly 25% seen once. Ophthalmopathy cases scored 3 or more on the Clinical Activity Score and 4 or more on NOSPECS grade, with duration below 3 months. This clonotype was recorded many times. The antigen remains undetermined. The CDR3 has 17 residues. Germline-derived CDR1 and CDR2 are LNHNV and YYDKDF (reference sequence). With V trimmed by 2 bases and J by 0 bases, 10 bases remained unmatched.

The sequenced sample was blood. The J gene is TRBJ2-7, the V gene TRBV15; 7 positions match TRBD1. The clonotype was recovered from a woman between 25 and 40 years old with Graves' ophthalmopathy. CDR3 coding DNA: TGTGCCACCAGCAGACTAGGAGACAGGGATAGCTCCTACGAGCAGTACTTC. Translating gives CATSRLGDRDSSYEQYF.